This T cell receptor beta chain appears in the sequencing data of a study of blood T cell repertoires in COVID-19. Study-wide background: Sites in the United States, Italy and Spain provided acute and convalescent COVID-19 samples. T cells, B-cell-depleted T cells, or PBMCs supplied cDNA or gDNA.

In the source study's methods: For nucleated cells, counts were estimated from reference gene primer amplification. The table came from immunoSEQ multiplex PCR; TCRdb's copy has only in-frame clones and leaves some out. V and J calls and clone size are as listed in that table; D and trimming were resolved from the DNA. The profile covers fewer than 350,000 clones, with about 91% appearing a single time and approximately 1.8% taken by the ten largest. The length of the CDR3 is 14 residues. CDR1 and CDR2 (germline): SGDLS, YYNGEE. V lost 2 bases, J lost 7 bases, and 4 bases stayed unmatched. The Seattle site enrolled patients during active infection and followed them longitudinally.

This chain uses TRBV9 with TRBJ2-3; 10 bases agree with TRBD2. The source is a woman aged 30 to 39 with COVID-19, enrolled during active disease. The sequenced sample was peripheral blood. The CDR3: CASSVGSGGNTQYF. The CDR3 region has the DNA TGTGCCAGCAGCGTCGGTAGCGGGGGGAATACGCAGTATTTT.